The clone carrying this T cell receptor beta chain was observed at least ten times. Its cognate antigen is unknown. CD4+CD45RO+CD25- cells were isolated as memory CD4+ T cells. Full-length variable regions came from constant-region reverse primers plus semi-nested Nested Universal Primer A PCR. MiXCR, run by TCRdb on the 5' RACE reads, gives a single entry per CDR3 protein. The table shows 60,000 to 65,000 distinct CDR3 sequences, with approximately 22% occurring only once. Study outcomes and limitations: Greatest tumor Treg TCR overlap was with tumor naive CD4+ cells. Larger-cohort validation covered only one TCR beta V-J rearrangement.

The germline V gene has CDR1 LGHNA and CDR2 YSLEER. This CDR3 has 14 amino acids. Trimming shortened V by 1 base and J by 3 bases, and 9 bases separated the two germline ends. This sequence was found in a female donor with breast cancer. Sequences were obtained from memory CD4+ T cells sorted from a lymph node. Subset in this sample: memory CD4+ T cells, CD4+CD45RO+CD25-. V and J are TRBV4-3 and TRBJ2-5, with D perhaps TRBD1 (6 bases). CDR3 residues: CASSQVRGKETQYF. CDR3 sequence (DNA): TGCGCCAGCAGCCAAGTAAGGGGGAAAGAGACCCAGTACTTC.